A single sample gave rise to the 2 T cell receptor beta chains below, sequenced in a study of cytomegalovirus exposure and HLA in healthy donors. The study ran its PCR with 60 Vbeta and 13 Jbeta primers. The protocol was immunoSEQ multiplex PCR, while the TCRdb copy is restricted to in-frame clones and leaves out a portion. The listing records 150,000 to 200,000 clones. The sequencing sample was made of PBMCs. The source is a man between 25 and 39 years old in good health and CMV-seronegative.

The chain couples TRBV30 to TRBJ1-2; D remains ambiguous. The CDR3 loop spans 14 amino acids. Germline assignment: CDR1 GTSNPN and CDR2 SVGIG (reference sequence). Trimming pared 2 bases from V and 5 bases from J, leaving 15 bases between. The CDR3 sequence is CAWSQVAAEYGYTF. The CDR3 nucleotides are TGTGCCTGGAGTCAGGTGGCAGCAGAATATGGCTACACCTTC.

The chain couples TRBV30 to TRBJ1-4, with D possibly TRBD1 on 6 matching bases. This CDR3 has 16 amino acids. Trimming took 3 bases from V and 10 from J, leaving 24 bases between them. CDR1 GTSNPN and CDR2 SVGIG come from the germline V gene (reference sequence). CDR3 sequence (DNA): TGTGCCTGGAGCCAAACCGTGGGGGCTGAAGGTTTAAAACTGTTTTTT. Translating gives CAWSQTVGAEGLKLFF.